The 4 T cell receptor beta chains below come from one sample, sequenced in a study of Graves' ophthalmopathy and Graves' hyperthyroidism. The TCR beta CDR3 regions underwent amplification from RNA transcripts. The library came from an HTBI-primed first-round RT-PCR and a second-round multiplex PCR. TCRdb reprocessed the multiplex PCR reads via MiXCR and lists one record per CDR3 protein. This sample has more than 550,000 distinct CDR3 sequences, with about two fifths found just once. Sequences were obtained from peripheral blood. The receptors originated from an adult man with Graves' ophthalmopathy.

For this clonotype: This sequence may be a read error, since a much larger clone differs from it by one base. The chain has TRBV3-1 and TRBJ1-2; D call uncertain. This CDR3 spans 13 amino acids. Germline CDR1 is LGHDT and CDR2 is YNNKEL (reference sequence). CDR3 residues: CACSQAQRDGYTF. In nucleotides, the CDR3 is TGTGCCTGCAGCCAAGCCCAGCGAGATGGCTACACCTTC.

The chain is built from TRBV24-1 and TRBJ1-2; the match to TRBD1 covers 8 bases. Looked up from germline, CDR1 is KGHDR and CDR2 is SFDVKD. V was pared by 9 bases and J by 8 bases, with 16 bases of the junction left unmatched. CDR3 length equals 15 residues. The CDR3 spells CATGAHRAGGGGYTF. In nucleotides, the CDR3 is TGTGCCACCGGAGCACATAGGGCAGGGGGCGGCGGCTACACCTTC.

This clonotype was found many times. The chain couples TRBV20-1 to TRBJ1-3; 9 nucleotides agree with TRBD1. Germline loops: CDR1 DFQATT, CDR2 SNEGSKA (reference sequence). The CDR3 contains 14 residues. The ends lost 5 bases at V and 5 bases at J; junction bases unmatched: 7. CDR3 coding DNA: TGCAGTGCTTGGGACAGGGAGGAAAGAAACACCATATATTTT. Its translation: CSAWDREERNTIYF.

The chain employs TRBV4-2 and TRBJ1-4; a weak D match, TRBD1 (5 bases). This CDR3 spans 14 amino acids. With 2 bases removed from V and 8 bases from J, the gap between germline ends came to 12 bases. Germline V gene sequence: CDR1 LGHNA, CDR2 YNFKEQ. The CDR3 loop is CASSQPERGEKLFF. CDR3 DNA sequence: TGTGCCAGCAGCCAACCCGAGAGGGGCGAAAAACTGTTTTTT.